This T cell receptor beta chain was documented in a study of T-cell reconstitution after alpha-beta-depleted transplantation in children. The library targeted TCRbeta and was prepared with unique molecular identifiers. Via MiXCR, TCRdb re-called the PCR reads, giving one row per CDR3 protein. This table holds roughly 500,000 distinct CDR3 sequences, roughly an eighth found once. The source is a human donor who donated a stem cell graft to a child with combined immunodeficiency. Sequencing used PBMCs from the stem cell graft donor, obtained from the stem cell graft.

The DNA of the CDR3 is TGTGCCAGCAGCCAACCGGTGCAGAGCACAGATACGCAGTATTTT. This translates into CASSQPVQSTDTQYF. The chain is built from TRBV3-1 and TRBJ2-3; D remains unclear. CDR1 is LGHDT, CDR2 YNNKEL, per germline (reference sequence). The CDR3 is made up of 15 amino acids. Between the trimmed V and J ends, which lost 2 bases and 0 bases, there was a span of 9 bases.